These T cell receptor beta chains were read from a single sample in a study of response to subunit inactivated influenza vaccine. TCRdb independently ran MiXCR on the RT-PCR reads; one entry per CDR3 protein. Among 500,000 to 600,000 distinct CDR3 sequences, roughly 15% were seen once, and the ten largest hold approximately 12%. Sequenced material: PBMCs from blood, taken less than 13 days after vaccination. These TCRs come from a man aged 50 to 60 who received an inactivated influenza vaccine. CDR3s include the opening cysteine and the closing phenylalanine or tryptophan. Fields, in order: D gene, V gene, clone size, J gene, CDR3 protein, CDR3 DNA. A D gene is named only where the DNA matches it firmly. Some rows have no size entry. The others give once, few or many, or a class for an expanded clone.

NA	TRBV5-1	NA	TRBJ2-7	CASSLEGDPPFWSEQYF	TGCGCCAGCAGCTTGGAGGGGGACCCTCCGTTCTGGAGCGAGCAGTACTTC
TRBD2	TRBV18	few	TRBJ2-7	CASSPPGRRENEQYF	TGTGCCAGCTCACCGCCGGGTAGGCGGGAGAACGAGCAGTACTTC
TRBD1	TRBV4-2	NA	TRBJ1-2	CASSQETDREKDGYTF	TGTGCCAGCAGCCAAGAGACGGACAGGGAAAAGGATGGCTACACCTTC
TRBD1	TRBV28	many	TRBJ2-2	CASSFFIGTAYTGELFF	TGTGCCAGCAGTTTTTTTATTGGGACAGCCTACACCGGGGAGCTGTTTTTT
NA	TRBV11-2	NA	TRBJ1-4	CASSLEGGASEKLFF	TGTGCCAGCAGCTTAGAAGGGGGGGCTTCGGAAAAACTGTTTTTT
NA	TRBV12-5	few	TRBJ2-7	CASAYRGGEQYF	TGTGCTAGTGCCTATAGGGGGGGGGAGCAGTACTTC
TRBD2	TRBV10-3	NA	TRBJ2-3	CAIGGGLSDTQYF	TGTGCCATCGGCGGGGGGCTCTCAGATACGCAGTATTTT
NA	TRBV2	few	TRBJ2-7	CASSGVNSYEQYF	TGTGCCAGCAGTGGGGTGAACTCCTACGAGCAGTACTTC
NA	TRBV7-9	NA	TRBJ2-1	CASSSSVSYNEQFF	TGTGCCAGCAGCTCTTCGGTCTCCTACAATGAGCAGTTCTTC
NA	TRBV4-3	NA	TRBJ2-7	CASSREQGYEQYF	TGCGCCAGCAGCCGAGAACAGGGTTACGAGCAGTACTTC
NA	TRBV5-1	few	TRBJ2-6	CASSQDGGTNVLTF	TGCGCCAGCAGCCAGGACGGCGGAACCAACGTCCTGACTTTC
NA	TRBV12-3/TRBV12-4	many	TRBJ2-7	CASRSGVYEQYF	TGTGCCAGCAGATCGGGGGTTTACGAGCAGTACTTC
NA	TRBV5-1	few	TRBJ2-3	CASSDGITDTQYF	TGCGCCAGCAGCGATGGGATCACAGATACGCAGTATTTT
NA	TRBV4-1	NA	TRBJ1-6	CASSQPQGLSYNSPLHF	TGCGCCAGCAGCCAACCACAGGGCCTCTCCTATAATTCACCCCTCCACTTT
NA	TRBV30	many	TRBJ1-5	CAWSVGEDSNQPQHF	TGTGCCTGGAGTGTCGGAGAAGATAGCAATCAGCCCCAGCATTTT
NA	TRBV4-2	NA	TRBJ2-5	CASSQGSSETQYF	TGTGCCAGCAGCCAAGGGAGTTCGGAGACCCAGTACTTC
NA	TRBV20-1	NA	TRBJ1-4	CSANREANEKLFF	TGCAGTGCTAACAGGGAAGCTAATGAAAAACTGTTTTTT
NA	TRBV9	few	TRBJ2-1	CASSVATGNEQFF	TGTGCCAGCAGCGTAGCTACGGGGAATGAGCAGTTCTTC
NA	TRBV5-1	few	TRBJ2-5	CASSPGTFGQETQYF	TGCGCCAGCAGCCCGGGGACCTTTGGCCAAGAGACCCAGTACTTC
NA	TRBV7-3	NA	TRBJ2-5	CASRPTRETQYF	TGTGCCAGCAGACCGACGCGGGAGACCCAGTACTTC
TRBD2	TRBV20-1	few	TRBJ2-1	CSAKLAGWYNEQFF	TGCAGTGCTAAATTAGCGGGGTGGTACAATGAGCAGTTCTTC
NA	TRBV7-2	NA	TRBJ2-5	CASTQGGWQETQYF	TGTGCCAGCACCCAAGGAGGGTGGCAAGAGACCCAGTACTTC
NA	TRBV20-1	NA	TRBJ1-6	CSAPPLRHLNSPLHF	TGCAGTGCGCCTCCGCTACGACACCTGAATTCACCCCTCCACTTT
NA	TRBV20-1	NA	TRBJ2-7	CSPTGSTYEQYF	TGCAGTCCAACTGGGAGTACCTACGAGCAGTACTTC
NA	TRBV20-1	few	TRBJ1-1	CSARDLGTEAFF	TGCAGTGCTAGGGACCTGGGGACTGAAGCTTTCTTT
NA	TRBV29-1	many	TRBJ2-5	CSVEKVGRDGTQYF	TGCAGCGTTGAAAAGGTCGGCAGGGATGGGACCCAGTACTTC
NA	TRBV3-1	NA	TRBJ2-3	CASSSPRGASTDTQYF	TGTGCCAGCAGCTCCCCACGGGGTGCTAGCACAGATACGCAGTATTTT
TRBD2	TRBV4-2	few	TRBJ2-5	CASSRTLASGSNQETQYF	TGTGCCAGCAGCCGAACCCTCGCTAGCGGGAGTAATCAAGAGACCCAGTACTTC
NA	TRBV12-3/TRBV12-4	NA	TRBJ2-1	CASSGGGHNEQFF	TGTGCCAGCAGTGGAGGGGGCCACAATGAGCAGTTCTTC
NA	TRBV7-2	many	TRBJ2-3	CASSASGGYTDTQYF	TGTGCCAGCAGCGCCTCCGGGGGTTACACAGATACGCAGTATTTT
TRBD2	TRBV9	few	TRBJ2-1	CASTDTSGGAGEQFF	TGTGCCAGCACGGATACTAGCGGGGGGGCCGGTGAGCAGTTCTTC
NA	TRBV6-2/TRBV6-3	NA	TRBJ1-1	CASSRKTAEMNTEAFF	TGTGCCAGCAGCCGAAAGACGGCGGAGATGAACACTGAAGCTTTCTTT
TRBD2	TRBV20-1	few	TRBJ2-7	CSAGPGLAGYEQYF	TGCAGTGCCGGGCCGGGGCTAGCGGGTTACGAGCAGTACTTC
NA	TRBV20-1	NA	TRBJ2-7	CSASRYRSYEQYF	TGCAGTGCTTCACGCTACAGGTCCTACGAGCAGTACTTC
NA	TRBV12-3/TRBV12-4	few	TRBJ1-5	CASSLRGGDGQPQHF	TGTGCCAGCAGTTTACGTGGGGGCGACGGTCAGCCCCAGCATTTT
NA	TRBV24-1	NA	TRBJ1-2	CATSDLYGYTF	TGTGCCACCAGTGATTTGTATGGCTACACCTTC
TRBD2	TRBV20-1	few	TRBJ2-5	CSALRLAGDQETQYF	TGCAGTGCGCTTCGACTAGCGGGGGATCAAGAGACCCAGTACTTC
TRBD1	TRBV5-1	NA	TRBJ1-1	CASVPTYGTGSTEAFF	TGCGCCAGCGTCCCTACGTATGGGACAGGGTCAACTGAAGCTTTCTTT
NA	TRBV24-1	NA	TRBJ2-3	CATSDLRGGGPTDTQYF	TGTGCCACCAGTGATTTGCGTGGGGGAGGCCCCACAGATACGCAGTATTTT
NA	TRBV7-8	few	TRBJ2-7	CASIGIMSSEQYF	TGTGCCAGCATAGGGATAATGAGTAGCGAGCAGTACTTC
TRBD1	TRBV4-1	many	TRBJ2-1	CASSFDRGPYNEQFF	TGCGCCAGCAGCTTCGACAGGGGGCCTTACAATGAGCAGTTCTTC
TRBD1	TRBV7-2	NA	TRBJ2-4	CASSSTGGKNIQYF	TGTGCCAGCAGCTCCACAGGGGGGAAAAACATTCAGTACTTC
NA	TRBV5-1	NA	TRBJ2-1	CASLDPSNEQFF	TGCGCCAGCCTTGACCCTTCCAATGAGCAGTTCTTC
TRBD2	TRBV7-2	once	TRBJ2-7	CASSSRDYPYEQYF	TGTGCCAGCAGCTCCCGGGACTACCCCTACGAGCAGTACTTC
NA	TRBV24-1	NA	TRBJ2-3	CATSDWEGDTQYF	TGTGCCACCAGTGATTGGGAAGGAGATACGCAGTATTTT
NA	TRBV5-1	few	TRBJ2-3	CASSLVLTSTDTQYF	TGCGCCAGCAGCTTGGTCCTCACAAGCACAGATACGCAGTATTTT
TRBD1	TRBV7-7	few	TRBJ2-2	CASSPRIQGAGKGGELFF	TGTGCCAGCAGCCCCCGGATACAGGGGGCGGGGAAAGGCGGGGAGCTGTTTTTT